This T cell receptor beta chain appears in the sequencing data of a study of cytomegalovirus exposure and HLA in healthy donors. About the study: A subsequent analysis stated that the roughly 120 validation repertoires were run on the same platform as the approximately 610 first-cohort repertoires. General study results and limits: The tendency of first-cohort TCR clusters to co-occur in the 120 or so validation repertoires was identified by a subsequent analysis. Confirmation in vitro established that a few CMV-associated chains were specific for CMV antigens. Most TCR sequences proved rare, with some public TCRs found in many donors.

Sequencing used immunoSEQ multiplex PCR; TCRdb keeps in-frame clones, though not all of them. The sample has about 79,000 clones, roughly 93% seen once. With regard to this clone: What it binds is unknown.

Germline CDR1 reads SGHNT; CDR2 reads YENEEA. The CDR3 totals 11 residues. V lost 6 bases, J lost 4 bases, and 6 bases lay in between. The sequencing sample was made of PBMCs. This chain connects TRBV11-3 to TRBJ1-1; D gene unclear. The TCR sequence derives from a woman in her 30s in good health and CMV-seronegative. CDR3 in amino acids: CASSGGTEAFF. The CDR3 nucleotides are TGTGCCAGCAGTGGAGGCACTGAAGCTTTCTTT.